These 10 T cell receptor beta chains were sequenced from one sample in a study of regulatory and conventional T cells in RAG deficiency. The sorted conventional CD4+ T cells were CD25-low and CD127-high, with genomic DNA sequenced. Produced via immunoSEQ multiplex PCR; TCRdb's table is partial and in-frame only. The sample records almost 35,000 clones, about 70% being singletons. Another study also made use of these data, one on regulatory T cells. That report adds: The PCR used 52 TRBV and 13 TRBJ primers.

The source material was CD4+ effector T cells sorted from blood. Receptor source: a human donor in good health.

For the CDR3, the DNA is TGTGCCAGCGGCCGGGACAGGGGGCTATACGAGCAGTACTTC. Its translation is CASGRDRGLYEQYF. The V and J genes are TRBV5-6 and TRBJ2-7; 12 bases are shared with TRBD1. J lost 4 bases, V lost 7 bases, and 6 bases had no gene match. The CDR3 consists of 14 residues. CDR1 SGHDT and CDR2 YYEEEE come from the germline V gene. The whole variable domain, remainder taken from reference TRBV5-6 and TRBJ2-7, is DAGVTQSPTHLIKTRGQQVTLRCSPKSGHDTVSWYQQALGQGPQFIFQYYEEEERQRGNFPDRFSGHQFPNYSSELNVNALLLGDSALYLCASGRDRGLYEQYFGPGTRLTVT.

The V and J genes are TRBV19 and TRBJ2-5; no firm D call. CDR1 and CDR2 (germline): LNHDA, SQIVND (reference sequence). Trimming left V 7 bases short and J 5 bases short, with 17 bases between. The CDR3 covers 14 residues. In nucleotides, the CDR3 is TGTGCCAGTACCCCGGGCGTGCTGAGGGAGACCCAGTACTTC. Amino acids: CASTPGVLRETQYF.

The chain links TRBV7-3 to TRBJ2-2; a weak D match, TRBD1 (6 bases). V shed 6 bases and J shed 5 bases, with 10 bases lying between them. CDR1 is SGHTA and CDR2 is FQGTGA in the germline V gene. The CDR3 has 13 amino acids. CDR3 residues: CASSRGGTGELFF. DNA for the CDR3: TGTGCCAGCAGTCGAGGGGGAACCGGGGAGCTGTTTTTT. Drawing the rest from reference TRBV7-3 and TRBJ2-2, the complete variable domain is GAGVSQTPSNKVTEKGKYVELRCDPISGHTALYWYRQSLGQGPEFLIYFQGTGAADDSGLPNDRFFAVRPEGSVSTLKIQRTERGDSAVYLCASSRGGTGELFFGEGSRLTVL.

The chain joins TRBV19 to TRBJ2-7; 9 bases align to TRBD1. The V gene end was trimmed by 4 bases and the J gene end by 0 bases; junction bases not matched to a gene: 4. Germline V CDR1 and CDR2: LNHDA, SQIVND (reference sequence). The CDR3 is 15 residues long. CDR3 coding DNA: TGTGCCAGTAGTAAACAGGGGGCTTTCTCCTACGAGCAGTACTTC. It translates to CASSKQGAFSYEQYF.

The V gene is TRBV7-9, the J gene TRBJ1-1; D perhaps matches TRBD1 (5 bases). The CDR3 runs 13 residues. The V gene lost 6 bases and the J gene lost 1 base, with 9 bases spanning the gap. Germline values: CDR1 SEHNR, CDR2 FQNEAQ (reference sequence). Here the CDR3 DNA reads TGTGCCAGCAGGGCAACAGGGAACACTGAAGCTTTCTTT. The encoded protein is CASRATGNTEAFF.

The chain employs TRBV6-1 and TRBJ2-7; D call uncertain. Germline V gene data show CDR1 as MNHNS and CDR2 as SASEGT. V lost 2 bases and J 4 bases, leaving 15 bases between the germline ends. The CDR3 covers 15 residues. The DNA of the CDR3 is TGTGCCAGCAGTGAATTTAACTCATGGGGATACGAGCAGTACTTC. Its translation is CASSEFNSWGYEQYF.

This sequence joins TRBV18 and TRBJ1-5; 7 bases are a match to TRBD1. The CDR3 runs to 17 residues. Germline lookup yields CDR1 KGHSH and CDR2 LQKENI. The junction had 11 bases not matched to a gene; V was cut back by 6 bases and J by 0 bases. This CDR3 is CASSLVGTAISNQPQHF. The CDR3 DNA follows: TGTGCCAGCTCCCTCGTCGGGACAGCAATTAGCAATCAGCCCCAGCATTTT.

CDR3: CASSLVGGRSGNTIYF. The CDR3 DNA follows: TGTGCCAGCAGCTTAGTGGGAGGGCGCTCTGGAAACACCATATATTTT. V usage is TRBV7-2 and J usage is TRBJ1-3, with D hard to call. Per the germline V gene, CDR1 is SGHTA and CDR2 is FQGNSA. The ends were cut back, 1 base at V and 0 bases at J, with 10 bases in the middle. The length of the CDR3 is 16 residues.

The chain uses TRBV18 and TRBJ2-5, with 7 bases matching TRBD1. Trimming cost V 5 bases and J 2 bases; bases outside gene matches: 5. Germline-derived CDR1 and CDR2 are KGHSH and LQKENI. The length of the CDR3 is 14 residues. The DNA for the CDR3 is TGTGCCAGCTCATCGGGACAGACACAAGAGACCCAGTACTTC. This encodes CASSSGQTQETQYF. Combining the CDR3 with reference TRBV18 and TRBJ2-5 gives the whole variable domain NAGVMQNPRHLVRRRGQEARLRCSPMKGHSHVYWYRQLPEEGLKFMVYLQKENIIDESGMPKERFSAEFPKEGPSILRIQQVVRGDSAAYFCASSSGQTQETQYFGPGTRLLVL.

The chain is built from TRBV7-9 and TRBJ2-1; D unclear. Germline CDR1 is SEHNR and CDR2 is FQNEAQ (reference sequence). The CDR3 spans 14 residues. V was clipped by 3 bases and J by 5 bases, with 11 bases between them. The CDR3 loop reads CASSLGQANNEQFF. In nucleotides, the CDR3 is TGTGCCAGCAGCTTGGGTCAGGCGAACAATGAGCAGTTCTTC.